The entry below gives a single TCR beta chain sequence along with its context. This entry belongs to a study of blood T cell repertoires in COVID-19. Using immunoSEQ multiplex PCR, the repertoire was profiled, and TCRdb retains in-frame clones only, with some absent. The table has about 25,000 clones, 85% to 90% seen once. This CDR3 contains 14 residues. The germline CDR1 and CDR2 sequences are GTSNPN and SVGIG (reference sequence). The V end lost 8 bases, the J end lost 4 bases, and 18 bases lay between the germline ends. The clonotype was recovered from a man in his 70s with active COVID-19. The chain has TRBV30 and TRBJ2-1, with D possibly TRBD1 on 6 matching bases. The material sequenced was peripheral blood. The CDR3 loop reads CAGASRQVYNEQFF. The CDR3 coding sequence is TGTGCCGGGGCGAGCCGACAGGTATACAATGAGCAGTTCTTC. Using reference TRBV30 and TRBJ2-1 for the parts outside the CDR3, the full variable domain is SQTIHQWPATLVQPVGSPLSLECTVEGTSNPNLYWYRQAAGRGLQLLFYSVGIGQISSEVPQNLSASRPQDRQFILSSKKLLLSDSGFYLCAGASRQVYNEQFFGPGTRLTVL.